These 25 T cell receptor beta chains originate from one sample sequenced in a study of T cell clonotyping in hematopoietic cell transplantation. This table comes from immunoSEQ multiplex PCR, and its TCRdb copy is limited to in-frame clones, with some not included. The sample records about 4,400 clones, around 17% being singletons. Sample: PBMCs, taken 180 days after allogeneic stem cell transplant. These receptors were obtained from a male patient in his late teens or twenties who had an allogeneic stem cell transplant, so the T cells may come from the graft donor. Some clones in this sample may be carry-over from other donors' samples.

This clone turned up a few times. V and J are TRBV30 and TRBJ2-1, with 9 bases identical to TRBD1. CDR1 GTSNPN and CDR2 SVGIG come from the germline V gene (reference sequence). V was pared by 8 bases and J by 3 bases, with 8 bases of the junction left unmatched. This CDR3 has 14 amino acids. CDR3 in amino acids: CAGSGTGNYNEQFF. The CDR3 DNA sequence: TGTGCCGGGTCCGGGACAGGGAACTACAATGAGCAGTTCTTC.

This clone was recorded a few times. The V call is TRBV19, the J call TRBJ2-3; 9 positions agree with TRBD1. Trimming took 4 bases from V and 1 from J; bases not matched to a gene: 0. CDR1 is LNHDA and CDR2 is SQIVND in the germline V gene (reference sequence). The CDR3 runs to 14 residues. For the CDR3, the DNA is TGTGCCAGTAGTAGGACAGGGGGCACAGATACGCAGTATTTT. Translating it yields CASSRTGGTDTQYF.

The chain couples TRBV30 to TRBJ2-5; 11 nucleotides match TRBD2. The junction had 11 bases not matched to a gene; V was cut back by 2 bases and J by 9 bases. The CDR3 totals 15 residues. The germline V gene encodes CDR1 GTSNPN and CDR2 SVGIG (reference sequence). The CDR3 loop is CAWSPYLAGGGAQYF. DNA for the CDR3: TGTGCCTGGAGTCCCTACCTAGCGGGGGGCGGGGCCCAGTACTTC.

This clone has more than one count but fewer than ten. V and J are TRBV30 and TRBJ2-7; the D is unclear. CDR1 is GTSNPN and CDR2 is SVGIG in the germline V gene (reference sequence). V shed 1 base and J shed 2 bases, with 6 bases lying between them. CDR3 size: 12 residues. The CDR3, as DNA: TGTGCCTGGAGTGACGGAACCTACGAGCAGTACTTC. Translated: CAWSDGTYEQYF.

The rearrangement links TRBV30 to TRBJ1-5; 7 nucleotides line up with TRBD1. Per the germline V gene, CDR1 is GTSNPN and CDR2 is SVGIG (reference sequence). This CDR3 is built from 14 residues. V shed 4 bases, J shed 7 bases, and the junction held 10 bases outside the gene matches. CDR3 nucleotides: TGTGCCTGGAACCCGACAGGGCGAGGACAGCCCCAGCATTTT. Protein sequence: CAWNPTGRGQPQHF. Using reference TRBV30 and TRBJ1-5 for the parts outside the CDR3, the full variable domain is SQTIHQWPATLVQPVGSPLSLECTVEGTSNPNLYWYRQAAGRGLQLLFYSVGIGQISSEVPQNLSASRPQDRQFILSSKKLLLSDSGFYLCAWNPTGRGQPQHFGDGTRLSIL.

In nucleotides, the CDR3 is TGCAGTGCTGGTAGTTACAATGAGCAGTTCTTC. It yields the protein CSAGSYNEQFF. The chain is built from TRBV20-1 and TRBJ2-1, with D hard to call. Germline values: CDR1 DFQATT, CDR2 SNEGSKA (reference sequence). Trimming left V 5 bases short and J 4 bases short, with 6 bases between. The CDR3 loop spans 11 amino acids.

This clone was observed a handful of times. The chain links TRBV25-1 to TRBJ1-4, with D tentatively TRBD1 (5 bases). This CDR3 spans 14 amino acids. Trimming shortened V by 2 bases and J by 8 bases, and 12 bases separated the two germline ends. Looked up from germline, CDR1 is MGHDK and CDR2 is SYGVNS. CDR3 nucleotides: TGTGCCAGCAGTGAACGGGGGTATGGCGAAAAACTGTTTTTT. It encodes CASSERGYGEKLFF.

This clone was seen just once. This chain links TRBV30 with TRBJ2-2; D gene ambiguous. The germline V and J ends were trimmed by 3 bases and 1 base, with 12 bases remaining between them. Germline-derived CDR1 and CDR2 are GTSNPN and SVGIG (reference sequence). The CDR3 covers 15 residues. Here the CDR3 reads CAWRTGPLNTGELFF. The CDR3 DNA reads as TGTGCCTGGAGAACCGGGCCCCTGAACACCGGGGAGCTGTTTTTT.

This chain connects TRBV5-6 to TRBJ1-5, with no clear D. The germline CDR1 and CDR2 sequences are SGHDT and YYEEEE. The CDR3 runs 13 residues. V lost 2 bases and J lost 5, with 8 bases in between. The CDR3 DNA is TGTGCCAGCAGCTTCACACGAGATCAGCCCCAGCATTTT. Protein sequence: CASSFTRDQPQHF.

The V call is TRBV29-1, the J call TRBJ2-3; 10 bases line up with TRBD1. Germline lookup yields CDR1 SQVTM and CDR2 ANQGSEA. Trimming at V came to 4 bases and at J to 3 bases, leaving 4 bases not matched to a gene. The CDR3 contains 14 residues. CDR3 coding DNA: TGCAGCGTTGTTAGGGACAGGGGAACAGATACGCAGTATTTT. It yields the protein CSVVRDRGTDTQYF.

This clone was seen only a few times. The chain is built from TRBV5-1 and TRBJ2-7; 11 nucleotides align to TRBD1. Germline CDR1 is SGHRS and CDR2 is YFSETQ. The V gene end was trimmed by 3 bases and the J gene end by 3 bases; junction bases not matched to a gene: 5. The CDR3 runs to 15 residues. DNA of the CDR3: TGCGCCAGCAGCTCAGGGACAGGGGGTGGCTACGAGCAGTACTTC. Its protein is CASSSGTGGGYEQYF. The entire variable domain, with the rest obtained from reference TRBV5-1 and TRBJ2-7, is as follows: KAGVTQTPRYLIKTRGQQVTLSCSPISGHRSVSWYQQTPGQGLQFLFEYFSETQRNKGNFPGRFSGRQFSNSRSEMNVSTLELGDSALYLCASSSGTGGGYEQYFGPGTRLTVT.

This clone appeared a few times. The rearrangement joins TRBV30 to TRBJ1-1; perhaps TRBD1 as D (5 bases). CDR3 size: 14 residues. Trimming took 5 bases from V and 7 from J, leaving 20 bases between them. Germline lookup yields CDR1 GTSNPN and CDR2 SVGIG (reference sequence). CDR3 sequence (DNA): TGTGCCTGGTCTCAAGGGGAGGGTTGGTATGAAGCTTTCTTT. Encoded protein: CAWSQGEGWYEAFF.

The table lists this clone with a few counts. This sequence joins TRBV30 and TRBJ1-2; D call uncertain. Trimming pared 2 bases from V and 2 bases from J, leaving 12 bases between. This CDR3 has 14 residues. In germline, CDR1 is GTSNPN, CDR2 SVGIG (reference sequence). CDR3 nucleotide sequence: TGTGCCTGGAGTTTCGCCGCACTAAACTATGGCTACACCTTC. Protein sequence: CAWSFAALNYGYTF.

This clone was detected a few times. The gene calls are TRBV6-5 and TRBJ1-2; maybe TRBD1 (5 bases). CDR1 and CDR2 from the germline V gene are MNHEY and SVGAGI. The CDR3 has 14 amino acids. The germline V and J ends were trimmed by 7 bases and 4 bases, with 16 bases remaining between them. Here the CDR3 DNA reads TGTGCCAGCACGGAGGGCCGGGGGACCTATGGCTACACCTTC. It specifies CASTEGRGTYGYTF.

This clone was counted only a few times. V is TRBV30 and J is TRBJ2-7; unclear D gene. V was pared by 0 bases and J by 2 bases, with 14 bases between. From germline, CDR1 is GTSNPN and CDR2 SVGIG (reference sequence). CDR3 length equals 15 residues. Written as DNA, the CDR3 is TGTGCCTGGAGTGTAGGTCAGGCAAACACCTACGAGCAGTACTTC. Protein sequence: CAWSVGQANTYEQYF.

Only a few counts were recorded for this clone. The CDR3 loop is CAWSNRGNYGYTF. In DNA, the CDR3 is TGTGCCTGGAGTAACAGGGGGAACTATGGCTACACCTTC. J is TRBJ1-2 and V is TRBV30; 8 nucleotides align to TRBD1. Per germline, CDR1 GTSNPN and CDR2 SVGIG (reference sequence). V shed 2 bases, J shed 2 bases, and the junction held 1 base outside the gene matches. This CDR3 has 13 residues.

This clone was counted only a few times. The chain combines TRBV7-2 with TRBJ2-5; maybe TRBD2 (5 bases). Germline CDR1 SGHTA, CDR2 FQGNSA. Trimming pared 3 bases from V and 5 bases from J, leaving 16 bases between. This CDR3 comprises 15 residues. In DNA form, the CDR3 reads TGTGCCAGCAGCTTTCCCGCCAGGCAGCGGGAGACCCAGTACTTC. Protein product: CASSFPARQRETQYF.

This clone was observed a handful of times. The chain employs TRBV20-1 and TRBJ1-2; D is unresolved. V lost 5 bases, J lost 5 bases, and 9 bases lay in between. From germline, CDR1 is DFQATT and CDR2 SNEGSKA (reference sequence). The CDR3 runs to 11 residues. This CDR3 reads CSADRGYGYTF. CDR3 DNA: TGCAGTGCTGACCGAGGGTATGGCTACACCTTC.

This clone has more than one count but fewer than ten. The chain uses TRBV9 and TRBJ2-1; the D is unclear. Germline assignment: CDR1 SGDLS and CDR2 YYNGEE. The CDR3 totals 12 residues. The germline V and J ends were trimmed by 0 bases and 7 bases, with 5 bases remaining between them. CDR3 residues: CASSVVRNEQFF. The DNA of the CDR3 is TGTGCCAGCAGCGTAGTACGGAATGAGCAGTTCTTC.

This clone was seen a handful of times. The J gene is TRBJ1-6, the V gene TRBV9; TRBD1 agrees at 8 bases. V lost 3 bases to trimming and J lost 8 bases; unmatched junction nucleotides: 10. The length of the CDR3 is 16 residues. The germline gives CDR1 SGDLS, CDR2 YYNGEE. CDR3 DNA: TGTGCCAGCAGCGCTGCCTCTCGGGACAGGCATTCACCCCTCCACTTT. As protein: CASSAASRDRHSPLHF.

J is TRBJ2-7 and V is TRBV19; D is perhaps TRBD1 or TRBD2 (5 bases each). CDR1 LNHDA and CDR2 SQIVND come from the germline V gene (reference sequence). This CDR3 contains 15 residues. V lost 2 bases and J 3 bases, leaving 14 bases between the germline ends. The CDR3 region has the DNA TGTGCCAGTAGTATAAACGGGGTAGGGGTCTACGAGCAGTACTTC. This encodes CASSINGVGVYEQYF.

This CDR3 reads CASSYSGGGEQYF. CDR3 nucleotide sequence: TGTGCCAGCAGTTACTCGGGGGGCGGCGAGCAGTACTTC. The chain carries TRBV6-5 and TRBJ2-7; D is possibly TRBD1 or TRBD2 (6 bases each). V lost 0 bases, J lost 6 bases, and 9 bases lay in between. The CDR3 runs 13 residues. CDR1 and CDR2 (germline): MNHEY, SVGAGI.

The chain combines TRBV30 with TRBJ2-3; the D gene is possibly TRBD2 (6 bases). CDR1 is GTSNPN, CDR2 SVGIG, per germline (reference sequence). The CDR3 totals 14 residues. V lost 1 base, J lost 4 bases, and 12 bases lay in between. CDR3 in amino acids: CAWSDGGVADTQYF. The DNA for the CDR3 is TGTGCCTGGAGTGACGGGGGTGTCGCAGATACGCAGTATTTT.

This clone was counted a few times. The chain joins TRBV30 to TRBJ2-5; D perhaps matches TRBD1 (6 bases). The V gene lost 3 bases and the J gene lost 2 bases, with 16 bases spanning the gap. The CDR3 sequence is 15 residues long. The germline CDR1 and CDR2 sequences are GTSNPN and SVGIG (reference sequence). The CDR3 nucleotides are TGTGCCTGGAGGAGCCCAGGACAGCCACAAGAGACCCAGTACTTC. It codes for CAWRSPGQPQETQYF.

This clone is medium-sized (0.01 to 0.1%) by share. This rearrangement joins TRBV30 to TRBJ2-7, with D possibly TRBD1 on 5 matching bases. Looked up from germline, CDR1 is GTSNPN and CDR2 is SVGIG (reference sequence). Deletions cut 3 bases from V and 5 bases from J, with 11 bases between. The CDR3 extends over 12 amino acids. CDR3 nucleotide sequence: TGTGCCTGGAGCGGAAGGGGCGACGAGCAGTACTTC. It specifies CAWSGRGDEQYF.